Listed here are 14 T cell receptor beta chains from one sample, sequenced in a study of cytomegalovirus exposure and HLA in healthy donors (dated 2017 in TCRdb). Libraries were made using the immunoSEQ multiplex PCR assay. For the multiplex PCR, a mixture combining 60 forward primers for TCR Vbeta segments and 13 reverse primers for TCR Jbeta segments was used. TCRdb took over this immuneACCESS table, retaining in-frame rearrangements with V and J assigned. Such tables are incomplete; in checked studies, under half of the missing clones stem from an unresolved V gene, and the remainder is unexplained. In this sample the table shows 180,000 or so clones, about 79% of which occur a single time. The top ten hold about 2.2% of the sample. Sequencing input: PBMCs. The source is a woman aged 45-60 years in good health and CMV-seronegative.

This clone has just a few counts. V and J are TRBV6-5 and TRBJ1-1, with D perhaps TRBD1 (6 bases). This CDR3 has 14 amino acids. The germline V and J ends were trimmed by 5 bases and 3 bases, with 13 bases remaining between them. Germline CDR1 is MNHEY and CDR2 is SVGAGI. CDR3 sequence reads: CASSRTVGDTEAFF. DNA for the CDR3: TGTGCCAGCAGTAGGACAGTGGGGGACACTGAAGCTTTCTTT.

This clone was recorded once. J is TRBJ1-4 and V is TRBV10-3; TRBD1 matches 7 bases. This CDR3 has 17 amino acids. Germline V gene data show CDR1 as ENHRY and CDR2 as SYGVKD. The trim removed 2 bases at V and 0 bases at J, leaving 6 bases unmatched. CDR3 sequence: CAISERGTAATNEKLFF. In nucleotides, the CDR3 is TGTGCCATCAGTGAGCGGGGGACAGCTGCAACTAATGAAAAACTGTTTTTT.

This clone was counted once. The CDR3 sequence: CASSRVKGNTIYF. CDR3 DNA: TGTGCCAGCAGCAGAGTTAAAGGAAACACCATATATTTT. This rearrangement joins TRBV14 to TRBJ1-3; D uncertain. V was shortened by 5 bases and J by 4 bases, with 9 bases between the two germline ends. Germline values: CDR1 SGHDN, CDR2 FVKESK. The CDR3 extends over 13 amino acids.

The chain recombines TRBV27 with TRBJ1-1; TRBD1 might be the D (6 bases). V was cut by 6 bases and J by 7 bases, with 15 bases left in between. The CDR3 totals 13 residues. From germline, CDR1 is MNHEY and CDR2 SMNVEV (reference sequence). As DNA, the CDR3 is TGTGCCAGCAGGTGGGGGCTTTTCAGTGAAGCTTTCTTT. Translating it yields CASRWGLFSEAFF.

The rearrangement links TRBV7-2 to TRBJ1-1; 9 bases map to TRBD1. V trimming: 4 bases; J trimming: 3 bases; junction bases outside the gene matches: 9. The CDR3 sequence is 16 residues long. In germline, CDR1 is SGHTA, CDR2 FQGNSA. The CDR3 protein is CASSSLGGQGDTEAFF. The CDR3 coding sequence is TGTGCCAGCAGCTCCCTCGGGGGACAGGGCGACACTGAAGCTTTCTTT. Full variable domain (remainder filled in from reference TRBV7-2 and TRBJ1-1): GAGVSQSPSNKVTEKGKDVELRCDPISGHTALYWYRQSLGQGLEFLIYFQGNSAPDKSGLPSDRFSAERTGGSVSTLTIQRTQQEDSAVYLCASSSLGGQGDTEAFFGQGTRLTVV.

The chain is built from TRBV28 and TRBJ1-1; tentatively, D is TRBD1 (5 bases). Per the germline V gene, CDR1 is MDHEN and CDR2 is SYDVKM. V dropped 1 base and J dropped 4 bases, with 10 bases sitting between them. This CDR3 contains 14 residues. CDR3 in DNA: TGTGCCAGCAGTTTATTTAAGGGGCGCACTGAAGCTTTCTTT. It is translated as CASSLFKGRTEAFF.

The chain recombines TRBV7-3 with TRBJ2-2; the match to TRBD1 covers 8 bases. The CDR3 totals 16 residues. The J segment lost 2 bases and the V segment lost 1 base, leaving 3 bases of the junction unmatched. Germline V gives CDR1 SGHTA, CDR2 FQGTGA. CDR3 sequence (DNA): TGTGCCAGCAGCTTAATGGCAGGGGGCAACACCGGGGAGCTGTTTTTT. Translation gives CASSLMAGGNTGELFF.

The chain has TRBV18 and TRBJ2-7; no firm D call. CDR1 and CDR2 from the germline V gene are KGHSH and LQKENI. The ends were cut back, 2 bases at V and 2 bases at J, with 16 bases in the middle. The CDR3 has 16 residues. CDR3 protein: CASSPTTPSKPYEQYF. CDR3 coding DNA: TGTGCCAGCTCACCAACAACACCAAGTAAACCCTACGAGCAGTACTTC.

The V call is TRBV29-1, the J call TRBJ1-2, with D maybe TRBD1 (5 bases). Trimming left V 6 bases short and J 3 bases short, with 17 bases between. Germline values: CDR1 SQVTM, CDR2 ANQGSEA. The CDR3 length is 14 residues. The CDR3 sequence is CSVLRWGMDYGYTF. The CDR3 DNA reads as TGCAGCGTCCTACGATGGGGCATGGACTATGGCTACACCTTC.

This clone was seen only once. J is TRBJ2-3 and V is TRBV18, with D maybe TRBD2 (7 bases). The CDR3 is 14 residues long. Germline V gene lookup returns CDR1 KGHSH and CDR2 LQKENI. V was shortened by 2 bases and J by 6 bases, with 12 bases between the two germline ends. The CDR3 DNA reads TGTGCCAGCTCACCAGGGGGGGCCCCTGATACGCAGTATTTT. Translated: CASSPGGAPDTQYF.

V usage is TRBV28 and J usage is TRBJ2-1, with 11 bases fitting TRBD2. Germline lookup yields CDR1 MDHEN and CDR2 SYDVKM. This CDR3 has 19 residues. V lost 6 bases and J lost 0; bases outside the gene matches: 13. CDR3 coding DNA: TGTGCCAGCAGACCTTCACCCGGGACTAGCGGTTCCTCCTACAATGAGCAGTTCTTC. Protein: CASRPSPGTSGSSYNEQFF.

The chain uses TRBV6-1 and TRBJ2-1; D is possibly TRBD2 (7 bases). The CDR3 sequence is 15 residues long. The V gene's germline CDR1 is MNHNS and CDR2 SASEGT. V dropped 4 bases and J dropped 10 bases, with 20 bases sitting between them. The CDR3: CASSATFKGEGEQFF. CDR3 coding DNA: TGTGCCAGCAGTGCAACCTTCAAGGGGGAGGGCGAGCAGTTCTTC.

This clone has a single count. The DNA for the CDR3 is TGTGCCAGCAGCCAAAAGACGGACAGGGCCCTAATCTACGAGCAGTACTTC. Its translation: CASSQKTDRALIYEQYF. The chain is built from TRBV14 and TRBJ2-7; 8 bases are a match to TRBD1. The CDR3 is made up of 17 amino acids. Germline CDR1 reads SGHDN; CDR2 reads FVKESK. J was trimmed by 3 bases and V by 2 bases; bases with no gene match: 12.

The chain joins TRBV6-5 to TRBJ1-1, with D possibly being TRBD1 (5 bases). In germline, CDR1 is MNHEY, CDR2 SVGAGI. The CDR3 is 13 amino acids. The V end was cut by 2 bases, the J end by 8 bases, with 12 bases between. CDR3 sequence (DNA): TGTGCCAGCAGTTACGGGCAGGGTCTAGAAGCTTTCTTT. The encoded protein is CASSYGQGLEAFF.